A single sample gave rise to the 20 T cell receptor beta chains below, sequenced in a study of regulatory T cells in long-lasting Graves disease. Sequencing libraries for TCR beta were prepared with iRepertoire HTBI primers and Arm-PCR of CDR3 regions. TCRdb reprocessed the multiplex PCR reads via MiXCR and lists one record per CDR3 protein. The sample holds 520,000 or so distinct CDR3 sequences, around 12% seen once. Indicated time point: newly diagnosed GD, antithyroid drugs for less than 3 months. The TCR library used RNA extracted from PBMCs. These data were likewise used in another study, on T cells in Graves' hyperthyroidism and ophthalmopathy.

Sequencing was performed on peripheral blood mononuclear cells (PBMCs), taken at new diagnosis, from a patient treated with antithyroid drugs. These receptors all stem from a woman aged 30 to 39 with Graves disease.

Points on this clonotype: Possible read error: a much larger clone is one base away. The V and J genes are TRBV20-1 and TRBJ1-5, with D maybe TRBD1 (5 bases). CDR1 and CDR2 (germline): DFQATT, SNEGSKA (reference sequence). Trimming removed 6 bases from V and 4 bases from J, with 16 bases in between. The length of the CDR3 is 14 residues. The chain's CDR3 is CSATHRGGNQPQHF. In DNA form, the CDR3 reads TGCAGTGCAACGCATCGGGGGGGTAATCAGCCCCAGCATTTT.

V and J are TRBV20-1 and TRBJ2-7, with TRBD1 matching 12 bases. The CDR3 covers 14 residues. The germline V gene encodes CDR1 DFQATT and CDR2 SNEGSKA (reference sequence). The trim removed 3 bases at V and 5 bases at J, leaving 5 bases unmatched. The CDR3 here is CSASPGTGGNEQYF. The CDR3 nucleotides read TGCAGTGCTAGTCCCGGGACAGGGGGCAACGAGCAGTACTTC.

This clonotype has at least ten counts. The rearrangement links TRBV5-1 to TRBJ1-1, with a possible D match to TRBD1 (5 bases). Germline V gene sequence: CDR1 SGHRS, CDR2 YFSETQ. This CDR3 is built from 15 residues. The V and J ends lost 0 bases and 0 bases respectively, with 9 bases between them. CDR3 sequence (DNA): TGCGCCAGCAGCTTGGTTTCGGGGGTGAACACTGAAGCTTTCTTT. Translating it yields CASSLVSGVNTEAFF.

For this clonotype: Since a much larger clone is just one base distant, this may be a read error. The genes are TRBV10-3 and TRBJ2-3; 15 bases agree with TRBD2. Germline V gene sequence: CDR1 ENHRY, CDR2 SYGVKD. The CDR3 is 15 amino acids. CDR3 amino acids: CATSGLAGGADTQYF. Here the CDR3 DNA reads TGTGCCACCAGTGGACTAGCGGGAGGGGCAGATACGCAGTATTTT.

DNA of the CDR3: TGTGCCACCAGTGATGTAACAGCGGGAGGGTTAACTAGCACAGATACGCAGTATTTT. Protein product: CATSDVTAGGLTSTDTQYF. V usage is TRBV24-1 and J usage is TRBJ2-3, with 10 bases lining up with TRBD2. CDR1 and CDR2 (germline): KGHDR, SFDVKD. The CDR3 loop spans 19 amino acids. After removal of 3 bases from V and 0 bases from J, the junction contained 11 bases not matched to a gene.

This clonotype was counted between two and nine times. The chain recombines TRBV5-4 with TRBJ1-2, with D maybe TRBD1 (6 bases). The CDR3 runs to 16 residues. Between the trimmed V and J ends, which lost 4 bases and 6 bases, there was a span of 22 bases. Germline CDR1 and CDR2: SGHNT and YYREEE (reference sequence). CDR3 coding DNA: TGTGCCAGCAGCAGGGGTTATCGGAACAGGGTTGATGGCTACACCTTC. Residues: CASSRGYRNRVDGYTF.

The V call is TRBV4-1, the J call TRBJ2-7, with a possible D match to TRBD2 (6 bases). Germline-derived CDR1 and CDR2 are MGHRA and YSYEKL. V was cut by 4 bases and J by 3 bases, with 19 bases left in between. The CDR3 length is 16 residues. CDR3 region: CASSPILATVVYEQYF. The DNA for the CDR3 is TGCGCCAGCAGCCCAATCCTAGCGACAGTCGTCTACGAGCAGTACTTC.

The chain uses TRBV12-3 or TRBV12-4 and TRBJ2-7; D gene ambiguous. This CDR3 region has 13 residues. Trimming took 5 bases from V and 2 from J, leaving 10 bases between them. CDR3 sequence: CASSDLNAYEQYF. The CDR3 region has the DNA TGTGCCAGCAGTGATTTGAACGCCTACGAGCAGTACTTC.

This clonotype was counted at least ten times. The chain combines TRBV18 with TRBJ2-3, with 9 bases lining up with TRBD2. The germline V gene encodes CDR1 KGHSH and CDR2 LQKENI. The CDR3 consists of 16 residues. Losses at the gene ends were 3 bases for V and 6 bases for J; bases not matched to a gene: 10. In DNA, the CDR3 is TGTGCCAGCTCACCTAGCAGCGGGAGGACAGCGGATACGCAGTATTTT. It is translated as CASSPSSGRTADTQYF. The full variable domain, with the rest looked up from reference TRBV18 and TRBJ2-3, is NAGVMQNPRHLVRRRGQEARLRCSPMKGHSHVYWYRQLPEEGLKFMVYLQKENIIDESGMPKERFSAEFPKEGPSILRIQQVVRGDSAAYFCASSPSSGRTADTQYFGPGTRLTVL.

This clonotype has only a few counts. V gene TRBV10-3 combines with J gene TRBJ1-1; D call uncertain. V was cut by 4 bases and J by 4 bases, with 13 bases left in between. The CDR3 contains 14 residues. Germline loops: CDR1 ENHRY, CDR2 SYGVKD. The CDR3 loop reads CAISGGQKVTEAFF. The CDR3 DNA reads TGTGCCATCAGTGGAGGGCAGAAAGTCACTGAAGCTTTCTTT.

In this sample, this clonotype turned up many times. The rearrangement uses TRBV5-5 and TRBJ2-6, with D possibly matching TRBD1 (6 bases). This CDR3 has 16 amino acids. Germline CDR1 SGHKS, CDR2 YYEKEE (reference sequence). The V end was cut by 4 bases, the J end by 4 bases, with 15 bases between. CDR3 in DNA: TGTGCCAGCAGCGGCCCACAGGGATCAGGGGCCAACGTCCTGACTTTC. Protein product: CASSGPQGSGANVLTF. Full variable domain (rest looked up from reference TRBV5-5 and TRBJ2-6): DAGVTQSPTHLIKTRGQQVTLRCSPISGHKSVSWYQQVLGQGPQFIFQYYEKEERGRGNFPDRFSARQFPNYSSELNVNALLLGDSALYLCASSGPQGSGANVLTFGAGSRLTVL.

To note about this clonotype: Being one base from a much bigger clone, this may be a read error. The CDR3: CASSLRMASYGYTF. DNA of the CDR3: TGTGCCAGCAGTCTCAGAATGGCTAGCTATGGCTACACCTTC. This chain uses TRBV28 with TRBJ1-2; D gene unclear. CDR3 length: 14 residues. V was cut by 5 bases and J by 4 bases, with 14 bases left in between. From germline, CDR1 is MDHEN and CDR2 SYDVKM.

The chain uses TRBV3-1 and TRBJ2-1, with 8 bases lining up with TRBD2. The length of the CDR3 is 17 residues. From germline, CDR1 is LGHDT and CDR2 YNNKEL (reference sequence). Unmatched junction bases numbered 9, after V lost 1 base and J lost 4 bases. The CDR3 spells CASSQVTGTREYNEQFF. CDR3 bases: TGTGCCAGCAGCCAAGTAACCGGGACTAGGGAATACAATGAGCAGTTCTTC.

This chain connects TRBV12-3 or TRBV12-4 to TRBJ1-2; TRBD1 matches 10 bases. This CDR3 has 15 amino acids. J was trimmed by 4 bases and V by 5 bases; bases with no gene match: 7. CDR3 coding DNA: TGTGCCAGCAGTGGAGGGACAGGGGAGGGCTATGGCTACACCTTC. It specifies CASSGGTGEGYGYTF.

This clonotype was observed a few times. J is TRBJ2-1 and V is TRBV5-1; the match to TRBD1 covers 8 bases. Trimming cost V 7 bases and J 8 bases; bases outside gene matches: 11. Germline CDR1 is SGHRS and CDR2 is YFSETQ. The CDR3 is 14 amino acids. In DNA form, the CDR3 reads TGCGCCAGCGCGGAGACAGGGGTAAGGGATGAGCAGTTCTTC. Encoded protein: CASAETGVRDEQFF.

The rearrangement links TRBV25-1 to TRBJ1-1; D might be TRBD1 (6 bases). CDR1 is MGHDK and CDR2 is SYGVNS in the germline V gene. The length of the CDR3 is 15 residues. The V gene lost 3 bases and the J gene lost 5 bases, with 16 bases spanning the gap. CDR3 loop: CASSDSQTGWTEAFF. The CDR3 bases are TGTGCCAGCAGTGATTCCCAGACAGGATGGACTGAAGCTTTCTTT.

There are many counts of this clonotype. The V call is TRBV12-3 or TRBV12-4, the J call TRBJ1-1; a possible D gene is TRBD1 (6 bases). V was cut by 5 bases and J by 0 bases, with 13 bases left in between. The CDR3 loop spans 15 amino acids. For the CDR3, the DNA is TGTGCCAGCAGTCGGACAGCCTTCCTGAACACTGAAGCTTTCTTT. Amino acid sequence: CASSRTAFLNTEAFF.

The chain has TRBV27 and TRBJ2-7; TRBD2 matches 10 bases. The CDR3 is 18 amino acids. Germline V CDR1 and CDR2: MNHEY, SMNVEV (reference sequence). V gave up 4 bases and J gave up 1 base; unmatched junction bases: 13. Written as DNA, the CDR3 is TGTGCCAGCAGTTCATACGGAAGAATAGCGGGAGGTTCCTACGAGCAGTACTTC. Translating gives CASSSYGRIAGGSYEQYF.

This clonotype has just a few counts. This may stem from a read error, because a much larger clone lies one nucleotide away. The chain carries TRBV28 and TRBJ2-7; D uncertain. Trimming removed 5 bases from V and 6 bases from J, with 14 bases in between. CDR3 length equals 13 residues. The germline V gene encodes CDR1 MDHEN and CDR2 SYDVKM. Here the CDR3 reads CASSQVIRIEQYF. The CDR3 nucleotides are TGTGCCAGCAGTCAGGTTATCCGGATCGAGCAGTACTTC.

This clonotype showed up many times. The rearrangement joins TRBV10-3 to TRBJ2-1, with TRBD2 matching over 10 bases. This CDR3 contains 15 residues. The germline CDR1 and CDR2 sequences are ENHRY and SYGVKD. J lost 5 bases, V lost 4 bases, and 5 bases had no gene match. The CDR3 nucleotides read TGTGCCATCAGTGCCCTAGCGGGGGTTGACAATGAGCAGTTCTTC. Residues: CAISALAGVDNEQFF.